This T cell receptor beta chain was sequenced in a study of blood T cells in healthy people across ages. Study-wide points: Underestimates were what the diversity estimates from one million T cells were considered to be. While age rose, TCR beta diversity per million T cells dropped in a roughly linear way.

CDR3 size: 12 residues. Germline CDR1 SQVTM, CDR2 ANQGSEA. Trimming removed 4 bases at V and 3 bases at J, with 10 bases between. To note about this clonotype: The antigen remains undetermined.

The authors drew 8 to 10 milliliters of peripheral blood from each donor. Together with a sample-barcoded 5' primer, a J-beta primer mix was included in a second PCR lasting about 6 to 12 cycles. A template-switch adaptor containing 12 random nucleotides labeled each cDNA molecule. In TCRdb, the 5' RACE reads were re-called with MiXCR into one record per CDR3 protein. Counted here are some 1.4 million distinct CDR3 sequences, 42% occurring once; the ten biggest clones make up 7.9%. This clonotype was sampled from a woman between 18 and 30 years old in good health. The chain carries TRBV29-1 and TRBJ2-7; the D is unclear. The sequenced sample consisted of blood. Written as DNA, the CDR3 is TGCAGCGTTGTGGCACCGAACTACGAGCAGTACTTC. Protein product: CSVVAPNYEQYF.